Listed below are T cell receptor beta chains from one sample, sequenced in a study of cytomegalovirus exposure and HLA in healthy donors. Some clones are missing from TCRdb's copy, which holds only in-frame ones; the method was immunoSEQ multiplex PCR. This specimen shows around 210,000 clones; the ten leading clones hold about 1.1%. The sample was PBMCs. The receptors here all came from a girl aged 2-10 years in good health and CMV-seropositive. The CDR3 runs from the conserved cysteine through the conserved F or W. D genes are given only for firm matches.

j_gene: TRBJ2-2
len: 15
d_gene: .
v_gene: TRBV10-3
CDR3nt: TGTGCCATCAGGGGGGGTGCCGAGAACACCGGGGAGCTGTTTTTT
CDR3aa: CAIRGGAENTGELFF

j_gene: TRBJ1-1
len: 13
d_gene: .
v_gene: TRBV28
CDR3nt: TGTGCCAGCAGTTTCCGGGATGAAACTGAAGCTTTCTTT
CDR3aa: CASSFRDETEAFF

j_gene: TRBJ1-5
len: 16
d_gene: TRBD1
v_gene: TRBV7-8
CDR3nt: TGTGCCAGCAGCTCGCCGACAGGGGAATTCAATCAGCCCCAGCATTTT
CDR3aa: CASSSPTGEFNQPQHF

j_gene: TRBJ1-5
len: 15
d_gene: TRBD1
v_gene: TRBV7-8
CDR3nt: TGTGCCAGCAGGCGGGACAGATATAGCAATCAGCCCCAGCATTTT
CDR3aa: CASRRDRYSNQPQHF

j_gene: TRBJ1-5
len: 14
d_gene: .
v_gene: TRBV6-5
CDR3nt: TGTGCCAGCAACAGGCTCCTGACAGATCAGCCCCAGCATTTT
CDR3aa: CASNRLLTDQPQHF

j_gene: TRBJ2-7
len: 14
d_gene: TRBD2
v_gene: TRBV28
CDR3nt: TGTGCCAGCACCCCCTCGGTAGCGGGAGACTTGATACACTTC
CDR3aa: CASTPSVAGDLIHF

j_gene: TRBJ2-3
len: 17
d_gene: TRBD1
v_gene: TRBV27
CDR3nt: TGTGCCAGCAGTTTATCTTCTGGGGACAGGTTTGGAGATACGCAGTATTTT
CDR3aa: CASSLSSGDRFGDTQYF

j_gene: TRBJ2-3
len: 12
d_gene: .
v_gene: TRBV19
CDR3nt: TGTGCCAGTAGTATGTTGAGAGATACGCAGTATTTT
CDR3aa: CASSMLRDTQYF

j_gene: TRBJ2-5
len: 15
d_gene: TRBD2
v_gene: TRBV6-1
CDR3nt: TGTGCCAGCAGGATGCCACGGGAGGGCCGAGGGGAGCAGTACTTC
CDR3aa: CASRMPREGRGEQYF

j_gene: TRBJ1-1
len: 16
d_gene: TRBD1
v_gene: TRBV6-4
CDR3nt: TGTGCCAGCAATATAAGGACAGGGATAACGAACACTGAAGCTTTCTTT
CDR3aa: CASNIRTGITNTEAFF

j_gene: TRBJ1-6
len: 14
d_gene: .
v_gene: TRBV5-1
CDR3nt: TGCGCCAGCAGCTTGGCCGGGGGGAATTCACCCCTCCACTTT
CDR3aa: CASSLAGGNSPLHF

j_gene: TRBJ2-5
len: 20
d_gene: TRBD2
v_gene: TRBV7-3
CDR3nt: TGTGCCAGCAGCTTATCTGCGGCCGGGACTAGCGGGAGAGAGGGAGAGACCCAGTACTTC
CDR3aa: CASSLSAAGTSGREGETQYF

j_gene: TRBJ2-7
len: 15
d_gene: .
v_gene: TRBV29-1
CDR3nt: TGCAGCGTTCGGGGTGGCGGAGCTTCAACCTACGAGCAGTACTTC
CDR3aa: CSVRGGGASTYEQYF

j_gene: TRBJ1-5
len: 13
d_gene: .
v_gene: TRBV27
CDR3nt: TGTGCCAGCAGTTGGACAGGCAATCAGCCCCAGCATTTT
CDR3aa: CASSWTGNQPQHF

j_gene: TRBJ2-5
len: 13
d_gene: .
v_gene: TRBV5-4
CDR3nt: TGTGCCAGCAGATTGGCACAGGGAGAGACCCAGTACTTC
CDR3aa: CASRLAQGETQYF

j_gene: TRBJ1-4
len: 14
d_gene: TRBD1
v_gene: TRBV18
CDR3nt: TGTGCCAGCTCACTGGGACAGGGCGACGAAAAACTGTTTTTT
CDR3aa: CASSLGQGDEKLFF

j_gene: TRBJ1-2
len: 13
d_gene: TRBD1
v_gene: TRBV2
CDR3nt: TGTGCCAGCAGTCCCCTGACAGGGGATGGCTACACCTTC
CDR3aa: CASSPLTGDGYTF